This is a list of T cell receptor beta chains from one sample in a study of beta chain features in type 1 diabetes. The method was immunoSEQ multiplex PCR; TCRdb's version includes in-frame clones alone and lacks a portion of them. The sample contains 250,000 to 300,000 clones, about 23% of which appear only once. Input material: naive CD4+ T cells from blood. The receptors were gathered from a woman aged 25-40 years with type 1 diabetes. The CDR3 runs from the conserved cysteine through the conserved F or W. A D gene is named only where the DNA matches it firmly. The size field is filled for only some rows; it gives once, few, many or a size class.

TRBJ1-2,.,TRBD1,TRBV5-1,TGCGCCAGCAGCTCCGGACAGGGCGGGGGCTACACCTTC,CASSSGQGGGYTF
TRBJ2-2,.,.,TRBV18,TGTGCCAGCTCAGCGCCTAGCCGGGCCGGGGAGCTGTTTTTT,CASSAPSRAGELFF
TRBJ2-1,few,TRBD1,TRBV4-1,TGCGCCAGCAGCCCCCGGACAGGGGAAGTGAATGAGCAGTTCTTC,CASSPRTGEVNEQFF
TRBJ2-7,.,.,TRBV9,TGTGCCAGCAGCGTAGGCCTAGCGCGTTACCCCTACGAGCAGTACTTC,CASSVGLARYPYEQYF
TRBJ1-2,.,.,TRBV2,TGTGCCAGCGGTCTCGGGGGTGGCTACACCTTC,CASGLGGGYTF
TRBJ2-3,.,.,TRBV29-1,TGCAGCGTTGTTAGGGAGGGGGGCACAGATACGCAGTATTTT,CSVVREGGTDTQYF
TRBJ2-1,few,TRBD2,TRBV5-1,TGCGCCAGCAGCCCTCGACTAGCGGGAGGGAACAATGAGCAGTTCTTC,CASSPRLAGGNNEQFF
TRBJ2-1,.,.,TRBV4-1,TGCGCCAGCAGCCAACCGTTGAGCGATGAGCAGTTCTTC,CASSQPLSDEQFF
TRBJ1-2,.,TRBD1,TRBV6-1,TGTGCCAGCAGTGAACCGGGACAGGGGCCCGCTTATGGCTACACCTTC,CASSEPGQGPAYGYTF
TRBJ2-4,once,TRBD1,TRBV7-9,TGTGCCAGCAGCATCGGGACAGCAAACATTCAGTACTTC,CASSIGTANIQYF
TRBJ2-5,few,.,TRBV4-2,TGTGCCAGCAGCCTCAAGGAGGGGGCGGGTGAGACCCAGTACTTC,CASSLKEGAGETQYF
TRBJ2-7,.,.,TRBV5-5,TGTGCCAGCAGCTTTCAGAGGGCCGGAACATACGAGCAGTACTTC,CASSFQRAGTYEQYF
TRBJ2-7,.,TRBD2,TRBV5-1,TGCGCCAGCAGCTCCGGGACTAGCGGGAGGGCCTCCTACGAGCAGTACTTC,CASSSGTSGRASYEQYF
TRBJ2-1,few,.,TRBV30,TGTGCCTGGAGGGAACCTCCCGGGGAGTTCTTC,CAWREPPGEFF
TRBJ1-2,.,.,TRBV2,TGTGCCAGCAGTGATGGGCCAGTTAACTATGGCTACACCTTC,CASSDGPVNYGYTF
TRBJ2-5,.,.,TRBV2,TGTGCCAGCAGTGGAGAGGTCCGGGAGACCCAGTACTTC,CASSGEVRETQYF
TRBJ1-5,.,.,TRBV30,TGTGCCTGGAGTTACGGGACTTCCTTCAATCAGCCCCAGCATTTT,CAWSYGTSFNQPQHF
TRBJ1-2,.,.,TRBV29-1,TGCAGCGTGCCCCTCGCAGGGAACTATGGCTACACCTTC,CSVPLAGNYGYTF
TRBJ2-3,.,TRBD1,TRBV27,TGTGCCAGCAGTTTAGGACCGGACAGGGTTGTCACAGATACGCAGTATTTT,CASSLGPDRVVTDTQYF
TRBJ2-2,.,.,TRBV9,TGTGCCAGCAGCTCGGGACATCCCAAGGGCACCGGGGAGCTGTTTTTT,CASSSGHPKGTGELFF
TRBJ2-3,.,TRBD2,TRBV7-2,TGTGCCAGCAGCCAAGCGGGAGGTACGCAGTATTTT,CASSQAGGTQYF
TRBJ2-7,.,.,TRBV18,TGTGCCAGCTCACCACGAGGGCATATCTCCTACGAGCAGTACTTC,CASSPRGHISYEQYF
TRBJ2-1,.,.,TRBV28,TGTGCCAGCAGTTTTGACAGCTACAATGAGCAGTTCTTC,CASSFDSYNEQFF
TRBJ1-5,once,.,TRBV11-2,TGTGCCAGCAGCAAAGGGAGAGGTTACAATCAGCCCCAGCATTTT,CASSKGRGYNQPQHF
TRBJ1-2,.,TRBD1,TRBV15,TGTGCCACCCCGGGACAGACTTATTATCTGTATGGCTACACCTTC,CATPGQTYYLYGYTF
TRBJ1-1,.,.,TRBV7-3,TGTGCCAGCAGCTTAACTCGGGTCCGGAGATCGAGCACTGAAGCTTTCTTT,CASSLTRVRRSSTEAFF
TRBJ1-2,.,.,TRBV30,TGTGCCTGGAGTCGCCTCGAGGGAGGGGGTGACTACACCTTC,CAWSRLEGGGDYTF
TRBJ2-5,.,.,TRBV5-1,TGCGCCAGCAGCTTGGTAGGGGGACAAGAGACCCAGTACTTC,CASSLVGGQETQYF
TRBJ1-3,few,.,TRBV30,TGTGCCTGGACAGGGCCTGGAAACACCATATATTTT,CAWTGPGNTIYF
TRBJ1-2,few,.,TRBV6-5,TGTGCCAGCAGCAGCAGGGACTATGGCTACACCTTC,CASSSRDYGYTF
TRBJ2-7,.,.,TRBV7-2,TGTGCCAGCAGCTTGGAGGTATCTAACTACGAGCAGTACTTC,CASSLEVSNYEQYF
TRBJ2-7,few,TRBD2,TRBV19,TGTGCCAGTAGTGCAGGACTAGACTCCTACGAGCAGTACTTC,CASSAGLDSYEQYF
TRBJ2-3,.,.,TRBV5-1,TGCGCCAGCAGCTTTGGGGCCAGCACAGATACGCAGTATTTT,CASSFGASTDTQYF
TRBJ2-7,.,.,TRBV28,TGTGCCAGCAGTCTTCCTTACTACGAGCAGTACTTC,CASSLPYYEQYF
TRBJ2-2,few,TRBD2,TRBV9,TGTGCCAGCAGCGAAAGTCCGGGACTAGCGGGAGTTGACACCGGGGAGCTGTTTTTT,CASSESPGLAGVDTGELFF
TRBJ2-6,few,.,TRBV27,TGTGCCAGCAGTCAAACCACAGACACCTCTGGGGCCAACGTCCTGACTTTC,CASSQTTDTSGANVLTF
TRBJ2-1,few,.,TRBV7-2,TGTGCCAGCAGCCCCGCGGATGTTGTGGATGAGCAGTTCTTC,CASSPADVVDEQFF
TRBJ1-5,.,TRBD1,TRBV2,TGTGCCAGCAGAGGGACAGGTCTTAGCAATCAGCCCCAGCATTTT,CASRGTGLSNQPQHF
TRBJ2-1,.,TRBD2,TRBV9,TGTGCCAGCAGCGTCATAGCGGGGGACTACAATGAGCAGTTCTTC,CASSVIAGDYNEQFF